This T cell receptor (beta chain) was found in a study of CD8+CD57+ T cells in acquired aplastic anemia. Study-wide context: DNA per sorted CD4+ or CD8+ sample ranged roughly 0.17 to 27.4 ug, averaging approximately 3.1 ug.

Those patients picked for sequencing had displayed CD8+CD57+ cell expansion on flow cytometry. This clonotype has ten or more counts. What it recognizes is unknown. General study findings and limits: Patients and controls had in common around 29 CD8+ CDR3 sequences.

TCR beta VDJ combinations and CDR3 sequences were profiled from genomic DNA. MiXCR, applied by TCRdb to the reads, yields one record per CDR3 protein. There are hundreds of thousands of distinct CDR3 sequences in the sample; about a third occur only once, and 0.82% lies in the top ten. CDR3 length: 13 amino acids. Germline V gene lookup returns CDR1 SGHRS and CDR2 YFSETQ. V lost 4 bases and J 4 bases, leaving 11 bases between the germline ends. The origin of this receptor is a human donor with aplastic anemia. The chain links TRBV5-1 to TRBJ1-1; D is ambiguous. The sample comprised sorted CD4+, CD8+, or CD8+CD57+ T cells (not recorded which) from PBMCs. The chain's CDR3 is CASSNLGGTEAFF. As DNA, the CDR3 is TGCGCCAGCAGCAATTTAGGAGGCACTGAAGCTTTCTTT.